Listed here is a single T cell receptor beta chain. The antigen remains unidentified. Primers used in a second PCR of about 6 to 11 cycles were a sample-barcoded 5' primer and a J-beta primer mix. Every cDNA was tagged by a template-switch adaptor with 12 random nucleotides. TCRdb passed the 5' RACE reads through MiXCR, listing each CDR3 protein once. This sample carries around 870,000 distinct CDR3 sequences, around 30% of them seen once, and the ten largest clones take roughly 17%. The data belong to a study of blood T cells in healthy people across ages. Findings and limits, study-wide: It was held that diversity estimates obtained from one million T cells represented underestimates.

V was clipped by 4 bases and J by 2 bases, with 9 bases between them. This CDR3 is 14 amino acids long. The specimen was blood. This TCR came from a woman of 80 years or more in good health. The J gene is TRBJ1-3, the V gene TRBV12-3 or TRBV12-4, with D perhaps TRBD1 (6 bases). CDR3 DNA: TGTGCCAGCAGTTCCGGGACACCTGGAAACACCATATATTTT. Its protein is CASSSGTPGNTIYF.